This entry lists 31 T cell receptor beta chains sequenced from one sample in a study of blood T cell repertoires in COVID-19. Repertoires were generated with immunoSEQ multiplex PCR, while TCRdb's copy carries only in-frame clones and drops some. The profile covers some 200,000 clones, with 80% appearing a single time and 6.5% to 8.5% taken by the ten largest. Sequencing was carried out using PBMCs or T cells enriched from blood (not recorded which). These receptors were collected from a woman in her thirties or forties with acute COVID-19.

The chain carries TRBV28 and TRBJ2-1; D is undetermined. V gave up 4 bases and J gave up 8 bases, with 12 bases separating them. The CDR3 covers 13 residues. Per the germline V gene, CDR1 is MDHEN and CDR2 is SYDVKM. The DNA for the CDR3 is TGTGCCAGCAGTTCCACAGTGTTTGATGAGCAGTTCTTC. This codes for CASSSTVFDEQFF.

The rearrangement links TRBV28 to TRBJ1-5; weak D call: TRBD1 (6 bases). The CDR3 extends over 14 amino acids. Per germline, CDR1 MDHEN and CDR2 SYDVKM. The germline V and J ends were trimmed by 5 bases and 5 bases, with 13 bases remaining between them. The CDR3 reads CASSRAGVDQPQHF. CDR3 nucleotide sequence: TGTGCCAGCAGTCGGGCAGGGGTGGATCAGCCCCAGCATTTT. The full variable domain, rest sourced from reference TRBV28 and TRBJ1-5, is DVKVTQSSRYLVKRTGEKVFLECVQDMDHENMFWYRQDPGLGLRLIYFSYDVKMKEKGDIPEGYSVSREKKERFSLILESASTNQTSMYLCASSRAGVDQPQHFGDGTRLSIL.

The rearrangement uses TRBV6-1 and TRBJ1-1; D gene unclear. This CDR3 has 16 residues. CDR1 and CDR2 (germline): MNHNS, SASEGT. V lost 1 base and J 1 base, leaving 13 bases between the germline ends. The CDR3 DNA sequence: TGTGCCAGCAGTGAAGAATCGGGTCGGCCGAACACTGAAGCTTTCTTT. Translating gives CASSEESGRPNTEAFF.

The chain couples TRBV10-3 to TRBJ1-2; 8 bases align to TRBD1. Trimming removed 5 bases from V and 0 bases from J; junction bases left unmatched: 5. CDR1 and CDR2 from the germline V gene are ENHRY and SYGVKD. The CDR3 covers 15 residues. CDR3 sequence (DNA): TGTGCCATCAGTTCAGGGGGCCGCACTAACTATGGCTACACCTTC. Translation gives CAISSGGRTNYGYTF.

The sample holds one count of this clone. The genes are TRBV7-2 and TRBJ1-6; perhaps TRBD1 as D (5 bases). This CDR3 spans 16 amino acids. V was clipped by 1 base and J by 11 bases, with 18 bases between them. Germline V gene data show CDR1 as SGHTA and CDR2 as FQGNSA. CDR3 sequence reads: CASSLGPRGYGTPLHF. As DNA, the CDR3 is TGTGCCAGCAGCTTAGGGCCCCGGGGGTACGGGACACCCCTCCACTTT.

This clone was seen just once. The rearrangement links TRBV6-2 or TRBV6-3 to TRBJ2-5, with 14 bases identical to TRBD2. V shed 2 bases and J 6 bases; nucleotides not matched to a gene: 8. Germline values: CDR1 MNHEY, CDR2 SVGEGT. The CDR3 is 17 residues long. Here the CDR3 reads CASSYPRGTSGRKTQYF. DNA for the CDR3: TGTGCCAGCAGTTACCCTCGCGGGACTAGCGGGAGAAAGACCCAGTACTTC.

The CDR3 nucleotides are TGTGCCAGCAGCGCCACGGACAGGGACTATGGCTACACCTTC. Its protein product is CASSATDRDYGYTF. The chain uses TRBV7-9 and TRBJ1-2; 8 bases are shared with TRBD1. The J segment lost 3 bases and the V segment lost 5 bases, leaving 5 bases of the junction unmatched. Germline assignment: CDR1 SEHNR and CDR2 FQNEAQ (reference sequence). The CDR3 runs to 14 residues. Full variable domain (rest looked up from reference TRBV7-9 and TRBJ1-2): DTGVSQNPRHKITKRGQNVTFRCDPISEHNRLYWYRQTLGQGPEFLTYFQNEAQLEKSRLLSDRFSAERPKGSFSTLEIQRTEQGDSAMYLCASSATDRDYGYTFGSGTRLTVV.

The rearrangement joins TRBV6-5 to TRBJ2-3; 9 bases fit TRBD1. The CDR3 consists of 15 residues. Germline CDR1 MNHEY, CDR2 SVGAGI. Germline trimming cut 5 bases from V and 3 bases from J; bases unmatched to any gene: 6. Here the CDR3 reads CASSSRDRVTDTQYF. The DNA for the CDR3 is TGTGCCAGCAGTAGCCGGGACAGGGTGACAGATACGCAGTATTTT.

V gene TRBV28 combines with J gene TRBJ1-1; TRBD1 matches at 7 bases. From germline, CDR1 is MDHEN and CDR2 SYDVKM. The CDR3 is 15 residues long. Trimming cost V 4 bases and J 5 bases; bases outside gene matches: 10. CDR3 protein: CASSSYRGRGTEAFF. The CDR3 nucleotides are TGTGCCAGCAGTTCTTACAGGGGTAGAGGTACTGAAGCTTTCTTT.

The rearrangement uses TRBV3-1 (or the pseudogene TRBV3-2) and TRBJ2-2; D gene uncertain. Germline CDR1 reads LGHDT; CDR2 reads YNNKEL (reference sequence). Trimming pared 0 bases from V and 7 bases from J, leaving 9 bases between. This CDR3 is 14 amino acids long. CDR3 amino acids: CASSQDPLNGELFF. Written as DNA, the CDR3 is TGTGCCAGCAGCCAAGATCCCCTTAACGGGGAGCTGTTTTTT.

The chain has TRBV10-3 and TRBJ1-1; D gene uncertain. The germline gives CDR1 ENHRY, CDR2 SYGVKD. The CDR3 consists of 13 residues. The V end was cut by 4 bases, the J end by 4 bases, with 10 bases between. Written as DNA, the CDR3 is TGTGCCATCAGTGGGGTCCCGGGCACTGAAGCTTTCTTT. Protein sequence: CAISGVPGTEAFF.

This chain links TRBV9 with TRBJ2-7; no definite D call. V was cut by 0 bases and J by 1 base, with 11 bases left in between. Germline CDR1 reads SGDLS; CDR2 reads YYNGEE. The CDR3 extends over 15 amino acids. The CDR3 DNA is TGTGCCAGCAGCGTAGAAAGCGAGTCGTCCTACGAGCAGTACTTC. Protein: CASSVESESSYEQYF.

The chain has TRBV28 and TRBJ1-5, with a possible D match to TRBD1 (6 bases). Germline CDR1 reads MDHEN; CDR2 reads SYDVKM. CDR3 length equals 15 residues. Trimming left V 3 bases short and J 5 bases short, with 14 bases between. CDR3 in amino acids: CASSFLAGAHQPQHF. The CDR3, as DNA: TGTGCCAGCAGTTTCTTGGCAGGGGCACATCAGCCCCAGCATTTT. Looking up the rest from reference TRBV28 and TRBJ1-5 gives the full variable domain: DVKVTQSSRYLVKRTGEKVFLECVQDMDHENMFWYRQDPGLGLRLIYFSYDVKMKEKGDIPEGYSVSREKKERFSLILESASTNQTSMYLCASSFLAGAHQPQHFGDGTRLSIL.

The V call is TRBV5-1, the J call TRBJ2-1; 8 nucleotides align to TRBD1. The junction had 6 bases not matched to a gene; V was cut back by 0 bases and J by 7 bases. The germline V gene encodes CDR1 SGHRS and CDR2 YFSETQ. The CDR3 has 15 residues. CDR3 protein: CASSLAGQGSNEQFF. The CDR3 bases are TGCGCCAGCAGCTTGGCAGGACAGGGCTCTAATGAGCAGTTCTTC.

This chain uses TRBV3-1 (or the pseudogene TRBV3-2) with TRBJ1-2; no reliable D call. The CDR3 runs 14 residues. The V gene's germline CDR1 is LGHDT and CDR2 YNNKEL (reference sequence). V was clipped by 4 bases and J by 4 bases, with 13 bases between them. CDR3 sequence: CASSPQVESYGYTF. The CDR3 DNA follows: TGTGCCAGCAGCCCCCAGGTCGAGAGCTATGGCTACACCTTC.

The rearrangement joins TRBV5-1 to TRBJ1-2, with D uncertain. The CDR3 length is 16 residues. Trimming shortened V by 4 bases and J by 2 bases, and 18 bases separated the two germline ends. The germline CDR1 and CDR2 sequences are SGHRS and YFSETQ. The CDR3 spells CASSPDELTKNYGYTF. The CDR3 DNA reads as TGCGCCAGCAGCCCCGATGAGCTGACTAAAAACTATGGCTACACCTTC. Combining the CDR3 with reference TRBV5-1 and TRBJ1-2 gives the whole variable domain KAGVTQTPRYLIKTRGQQVTLSCSPISGHRSVSWYQQTPGQGLQFLFEYFSETQRNKGNFPGRFSGRQFSNSRSEMNVSTLELGDSALYLCASSPDELTKNYGYTFGSGTRLTVV.

This clone was recorded a few times. This chain uses TRBV3-1 (or the pseudogene TRBV3-2) with TRBJ2-1; the D gene is possibly TRBD1 (6 bases). The V gene lost 4 bases and the J gene lost 10 bases, with 14 bases spanning the gap. The CDR3 runs to 13 residues. CDR1 is LGHDT and CDR2 is YNNKEL in the germline V gene (reference sequence). The CDR3 DNA reads as TGTGCCAGCAGCCTCCCGCCGGGACACGAGCAGTTCTTC. Protein: CASSLPPGHEQFF.

The chain uses TRBV5-5 and TRBJ1-2; 7 positions match TRBD1. CDR3 length: 12 residues. Unmatched junction bases numbered 4, after V lost 3 bases and J lost 8 bases. Germline CDR1 and CDR2: SGHKS and YYEKEE (reference sequence). In DNA, the CDR3 is TGTGCCAGCAGCTACAGGGGCGACGGCTACACCTTC. Protein product: CASSYRGDGYTF.

The chain employs TRBV11-1 and TRBJ2-1, with D hard to call. CDR3 size: 13 residues. V gave up 5 bases and J gave up 10 bases, with 15 bases separating them. Per germline, CDR1 SGHAT and CDR2 FQDESV (reference sequence). The CDR3 DNA follows: TGTGCCAGCAGCCGTACACCGACTTTAGAGCAGTTCTTC. Translating gives CASSRTPTLEQFF.

The rearrangement uses TRBV27 and TRBJ2-2, with D perhaps TRBD2 (6 bases). The CDR3 contains 16 residues. Trimming took off 6 bases at V and 5 bases at J, with 19 bases between the two ends. Germline lookup yields CDR1 MNHEY and CDR2 SMNVEV (reference sequence). CDR3 sequence reads: CASRPGTSSSTGELFF. Here the CDR3 DNA reads TGTGCCAGCAGACCCGGCACTAGCTCATCGACCGGGGAGCTGTTTTTT.

This chain links TRBV30 with TRBJ1-5, with D tentatively TRBD1 (6 bases). The CDR3 totals 15 residues. Looked up from germline, CDR1 is GTSNPN and CDR2 is SVGIG (reference sequence). V lost 4 bases to trimming and J lost 0 bases, with 13 bases between them. The CDR3 DNA follows: TGTGCCTGGAACGAGAACAGGGCTAGCAATCAGCCCCAGCATTTT. It codes for CAWNENRASNQPQHF.

The rearrangement joins TRBV3-1 (or the pseudogene TRBV3-2) to TRBJ2-1, with 11 nucleotides matching TRBD2. J lost 2 bases, V lost 4 bases, and 4 bases had no gene match. Germline loops: CDR1 LGHDT, CDR2 YNNKEL (reference sequence). CDR3 length equals 16 residues. The CDR3 DNA sequence: TGTGCCAGCAGCCGATCGGGACTAGCGGCCTACAATGAGCAGTTCTTC. It translates to CASSRSGLAAYNEQFF.

The CDR3 spells CASSWGQGYTGELFF. CDR3 nucleotide sequence: TGCGCCAGCAGCTGGGGACAGGGTTACACCGGGGAGCTGTTTTTT. The chain joins TRBV5-1 to TRBJ2-2, with 9 bases aligning to TRBD1. The CDR3 runs 15 residues. Germline V lookup: CDR1 SGHRS, CDR2 YFSETQ. V shed 3 bases, J shed 3 bases, and the junction held 3 bases outside the gene matches.

This clone was observed a handful of times. This sequence joins TRBV12-3 or TRBV12-4 and TRBJ2-7; D is unclear. The CDR3 has 10 amino acids. V lost 9 bases, J lost 6 bases, and 9 bases lay in between. The CDR3 reads CASTVREQYF. The DNA of the CDR3 is TGTGCCAGTACCGTGCGCGAGCAGTACTTC.

In its sample, this clone was seen once. The chain couples TRBV19 to TRBJ1-2, with TRBD1 identical over 8 bases. The junction had 12 bases not matched to a gene; V was cut back by 4 bases and J by 5 bases. The CDR3 is 16 amino acids. Germline CDR1 LNHDA, CDR2 SQIVND (reference sequence). The chain's CDR3 is CASSNLGQGARYGYTF. The CDR3, as DNA: TGTGCCAGTAGTAACTTGGGCCAGGGGGCGAGGTATGGCTACACCTTC.

Concerning this clone: The junction differs from germline at one of its ends, possibly a read error. The chain carries TRBV7-7 and TRBJ2-3; possible D gene TRBD2, 6 bases. CDR1 is SSHAT, CDR2 FNYEAQ, per germline (reference sequence). The CDR3 loop spans 16 amino acids. The CDR3 DNA reads as TGTGCTAGCAGCATCGGGCTGGGAGGAGGCACAGATACGCAGTATTTT. Protein product: CASSIGLGGGTDTQYF.

The chain is built from TRBV9 and TRBJ1-1, with a tentative D call TRBD1 (6 bases). The CDR3 extends over 14 amino acids. V was pared by 9 bases and J by 0 bases, with 15 bases between. In germline, CDR1 is SGDLS, CDR2 YYNGEE. The CDR3 nucleotides read TGTGCCACCGCGAAGGGGGATATGAACACTGAAGCTTTCTTT. This codes for CATAKGDMNTEAFF.

This chain links TRBV27 with TRBJ2-3, with 16 nucleotides matching TRBD2. Germline loops: CDR1 MNHEY, CDR2 SMNVEV (reference sequence). This CDR3 is 18 amino acids long. Unmatched junction bases numbered 9, after V lost 5 bases and J lost 4 bases. The CDR3 is CASSPPFGTSGRADTQYF. The DNA for the CDR3 is TGTGCCAGCAGTCCGCCATTCGGGACTAGCGGGAGGGCAGATACGCAGTATTTT.

The chain joins TRBV5-6 to TRBJ2-1; a possible D gene is TRBD2 (5 bases). Germline CDR1 is SGHDT and CDR2 is YYEEEE. The length of the CDR3 is 16 residues. V lost 0 bases and J lost 3, with 13 bases in between. The CDR3 spells CASSLERPGIYNEQFF. CDR3 nucleotide sequence: TGTGCCAGCAGCTTGGAACGCCCGGGAATCTACAATGAGCAGTTCTTC.

V gene TRBV2 combines with J gene TRBJ1-5, with TRBD1 identical over 7 bases. The V segment lost 5 bases and the J segment 4 bases; nucleotides outside the gene matches: 8. The CDR3 covers 15 residues. Germline CDR1 and CDR2: SNHLY and FYNNEI. The CDR3: CASSHEGQSNQPQHF. For the CDR3, the DNA is TGTGCCAGCAGTCACGAGGGACAGTCGAATCAGCCCCAGCATTTT.

The V and J genes are TRBV9 and TRBJ1-1, with a possible D match to TRBD1 (5 bases). Germline V gene data show CDR1 as SGDLS and CDR2 as YYNGEE. This CDR3 has 13 amino acids. V lost 4 bases, J lost 0 bases, and 7 bases lay in between. CDR3 sequence reads: CASSLQVNTEAFF. The CDR3 DNA is TGTGCCAGCAGCTTACAGGTGAACACTGAAGCTTTCTTT.